These 31 T cell receptor beta chains came from one sample sequenced in a study of multiple sclerosis patients with progressive multifocal leukoencephalopathy. Clones were read by immunoSEQ multiplex PCR, and TCRdb kept only the in-frame ones, dropping some. The profile shows about 30,000 clones, over 90% of them singletons. Noted time point: before natalizumab initiation. Sequenced material: PBMCs. The receptors were sampled from a young man with multiple sclerosis.

This rearrangement joins TRBV4-2 to TRBJ2-3; 11 nucleotides line up with TRBD1. Trimming took 0 bases from V and 5 from J; bases not matched to a gene: 4. The CDR3 extends over 16 amino acids. Germline V gives CDR1 LGHNA, CDR2 YNFKEQ. CDR3 in DNA: TGTGCCAGCAGCCAAGATTGGGGACAGGGGGGAGATACGCAGTATTTT. It is translated as CASSQDWGQGGDTQYF.

The chain combines TRBV12-5 with TRBJ1-2; D ambiguous. Per the germline V gene, CDR1 is LGHNT and CDR2 is FRNRAP. The V gene lost 2 bases and the J gene lost 8 bases, with 21 bases spanning the gap. The CDR3 sequence is 16 residues long. The CDR3 DNA follows: TGTGCTAGTGGTTTGTCCCCCCCCGACGCATCGGGAGGCTACACCTTC. Translated: CASGLSPPDASGGYTF. The full variable domain, with the rest looked up from reference TRBV12-5 and TRBJ1-2, is DARVTQTPRHKVTEMGQEVTMRCQPILGHNTVFWYRQTMMQGLELLAYFRNRAPLDDSGMPKDRFSAEMPDATLATLKIQPSEPRDSAVYFCASGLSPPDASGGYTFGSGTRLTVV.

This rearrangement joins TRBV6-5 to TRBJ2-1; 11 bases line up with TRBD2. Trimming took 6 bases from V and 2 from J; bases not matched to a gene: 3. CDR3 length: 15 residues. Germline CDR1 is MNHEY and CDR2 is SVGAGI. The CDR3 sequence is CASRQTSGTYNEQFF. In DNA, the CDR3 is TGTGCCAGCAGACAGACTAGCGGGACCTACAATGAGCAGTTCTTC.

The rearrangement links TRBV19 to TRBJ1-2, with TRBD1 identical over 9 bases. Germline CDR1 and CDR2: LNHDA and SQIVND (reference sequence). This CDR3 has 14 residues. Germline trimming cut 7 bases from V and 5 bases from J; bases unmatched to any gene: 8. DNA of the CDR3: TGTGCCAGTATGATGGGACAGGGACCTTATGGCTACACCTTC. Translation gives CASMMGQGPYGYTF.

This chain links TRBV7-9 with TRBJ1-1, with 8 nucleotides matching TRBD1. The germline gives CDR1 SEHNR, CDR2 FQNEAQ (reference sequence). The CDR3 is 14 amino acids. The V segment lost 5 bases and the J segment 4 bases; nucleotides outside the gene matches: 6. CDR3 residues: CASSRDTGGTEAFF. CDR3 DNA sequence: TGTGCCAGCAGCCGCGATACAGGGGGCACTGAAGCTTTCTTT.

The chain combines TRBV4-1 with TRBJ2-1; D ambiguous. Deletions cut 7 bases from V and 0 bases from J, with 10 bases between. The length of the CDR3 is 14 residues. The germline CDR1 and CDR2 sequences are MGHRA and YSYEKL. Here the CDR3 DNA reads TGCGCCAGCACAAAAGAGAGCTCCTACAATGAGCAGTTCTTC. This translates into CASTKESSYNEQFF.

The chain couples TRBV19 to TRBJ1-5, with a weak D call TRBD1 (5 bases). Germline CDR1 and CDR2: LNHDA and SQIVND (reference sequence). The CDR3 has 15 amino acids. V lost 5 bases and J lost 7, with 18 bases in between. The CDR3 DNA reads TGTGCCAGTAGTGTAACGCCAGGGAGAGAACAGCCCCAGCATTTT. Translation gives CASSVTPGREQPQHF.

The V and J genes are TRBV25-1 and TRBJ1-3; 9 bases agree with TRBD1. The CDR3 extends over 15 amino acids. CDR1 and CDR2 (germline): MGHDK, SYGVNS. V lost 5 bases to trimming and J lost 5 bases; unmatched junction nucleotides: 7. CDR3 coding DNA: TGTGCCAGCAGTAGGACAGGGGATAGGAGAAACACCATATATTTT. Protein sequence: CASSRTGDRRNTIYF.

This clone appeared once. The genes are TRBV7-3 and TRBJ2-5; 11 bases are a match to TRBD2. The CDR3 totals 14 residues. From germline, CDR1 is SGHTA and CDR2 FQGTGA. V dropped 5 bases and J dropped 4; count of bases not matched to a gene: 3. This CDR3 reads CASSTGLAAETQYF. The CDR3 DNA reads TGTGCCAGCAGCACGGGACTAGCGGCAGAGACCCAGTACTTC.

CDR3 protein: CSVEPVTPNVDQETQYF. The CDR3 region has the DNA TGCAGCGTTGAACCAGTAACCCCGAACGTTGACCAAGAGACCCAGTACTTC. This rearrangement joins TRBV29-1 to TRBJ2-5; D is unresolved. Germline loops: CDR1 SQVTM, CDR2 ANQGSEA. The CDR3 spans 17 residues. The ends were cut back, 2 bases at V and 0 bases at J, with 19 bases in the middle.

This chain uses TRBV29-1 with TRBJ2-6, with D unresolved. The CDR3 has 16 residues. Germline V gene data show CDR1 as SQVTM and CDR2 as ANQGSEA. V was trimmed by 0 bases and J by 4 bases, leaving 13 bases between them. The CDR3 DNA reads TGCAGCGTTGAAGATCGTAAAGGGTCCGGGGCCAACGTCCTGACTTTC. The encoded protein is CSVEDRKGSGANVLTF.

About this clone: One junction end does not reproduce the germline sequence, and a read error may be involved. V and J are TRBV27 and TRBJ1-2; TRBD1 aligns across 8 bases. The germline gives CDR1 MNHEY, CDR2 SMNVEV (reference sequence). The CDR3 loop spans 9 amino acids. CDR3 sequence reads: CASRDRGPF. The CDR3 coding sequence is TGTGCCAGCAGAGACAGGGGACCCTTC.

In its sample, this clone was seen once. The chain carries TRBV2 and TRBJ2-2; 8 positions match TRBD2. The CDR3 has 15 residues. V was clipped by 5 bases and J by 5 bases; unmatched bases: 7. Germline V gives CDR1 SNHLY, CDR2 FYNNEI. The CDR3 region is CASSKSGRGTGELFF. In DNA form, the CDR3 reads TGTGCCAGCAGTAAAAGCGGGAGAGGGACCGGGGAGCTGTTTTTT.

The rearrangement joins TRBV18 to TRBJ2-6; no clear D. The CDR3 contains 17 residues. CDR1 KGHSH and CDR2 LQKENI come from the germline V gene. Between the trimmed V and J ends, which lost 3 bases and 2 bases, there was a span of 14 bases. The CDR3 sequence: CASSPTGASAGANVLTF. The CDR3 nucleotides are TGTGCCAGCTCACCGACCGGCGCAAGCGCTGGGGCCAACGTCCTGACTTTC.

The chain links TRBV2 to TRBJ2-7; TRBD2 aligns across 8 bases. The CDR3 has 11 residues. Germline V lookup: CDR1 SNHLY, CDR2 FYNNEI. The junction had 3 bases not matched to a gene; V was cut back by 7 bases and J by 7 bases. The CDR3 loop is CASKREWEQYF. The CDR3 DNA reads TGTGCCAGCAAGCGGGAGTGGGAGCAGTACTTC. Filled out from reference TRBV2 and TRBJ2-7, the complete variable domain reads EPEVTQTPSHQVTQMGQEVILRCVPISNHLYFYWYRQILGQKVEFLVSFYNNEISEKSEIFDDQFSVERPDGSNFTLKIRSTKLEDSAMYFCASKREWEQYFGPGTRLTVT.

V usage is TRBV2 and J usage is TRBJ1-5; no definite D call. This CDR3 has 13 residues. CDR1 and CDR2 (germline): SNHLY, FYNNEI. Trimming stripped 7 bases from V and 4 bases from J, with 11 bases between. The CDR3: CASNSDGNQPQHF. The CDR3 DNA follows: TGTGCCAGCAACTCGGACGGTAATCAGCCCCAGCATTTT. Combining the CDR3 with reference TRBV2 and TRBJ1-5 gives the whole variable domain EPEVTQTPSHQVTQMGQEVILRCVPISNHLYFYWYRQILGQKVEFLVSFYNNEISEKSEIFDDQFSVERPDGSNFTLKIRSTKLEDSAMYFCASNSDGNQPQHFGDGTRLSIL.

V usage is TRBV2 and J usage is TRBJ1-1, with 12 bases matching TRBD1. From germline, CDR1 is SNHLY and CDR2 FYNNEI. V dropped 4 bases and J dropped 6; count of bases not matched to a gene: 6. The CDR3 runs 15 residues. The CDR3 loop reads CASSAAGQGASEAFF. For the CDR3, the DNA is TGTGCCAGCAGTGCTGCGGGACAGGGGGCCTCTGAAGCTTTCTTT.

This chain links TRBV2 with TRBJ2-3; the match to TRBD1 covers 9 bases. Germline V gene data show CDR1 as SNHLY and CDR2 as FYNNEI. The CDR3 covers 14 residues. V shed 6 bases and J 0 bases; nucleotides not matched to a gene: 1. The CDR3 here is CASSGQGSTDTQYF. CDR3 bases: TGTGCCAGCAGCGGACAGGGGAGCACAGATACGCAGTATTTT.

This chain links TRBV27 with TRBJ2-2, with D possibly matching TRBD1 (5 bases). This CDR3 comprises 13 residues. Germline CDR1 reads MNHEY; CDR2 reads SMNVEV (reference sequence). Deletions cut 5 bases from V and 5 bases from J, with 9 bases between. The CDR3 nucleotides are TGTGCCAGCAGTGAAGGGGTTACCGGGGAGCTGTTTTTT. This encodes CASSEGVTGELFF.

Written as DNA, the CDR3 is TGTGCCAGCAGCTTAGAGGCAGAATACAATGAGCAGTTCTTC. This translates into CASSLEAEYNEQFF. The chain carries TRBV7-8 and TRBJ2-1; no firm D call. V shed 1 base and J shed 4 bases, with 8 bases lying between them. The CDR3 is 14 amino acids. The germline V gene has CDR1 SGHVS and CDR2 FQNEAQ.

The chain uses TRBV6-4 and TRBJ2-1, with D possibly matching TRBD2 (5 bases). Germline CDR1 is MRHNA and CDR2 is SNTAGT. V was clipped by 6 bases and J by 2 bases, with 14 bases between them. The CDR3 length is 15 residues. CDR3 coding DNA: TGTGCCAGCAGCCTGGTGGCGACTACCTACAATGAGCAGTTCTTC. It is translated as CASSLVATTYNEQFF.

This clone was observed once. For the CDR3, the DNA is TGTGCCAGCAGTCCCGGGACAGGGGGGTCCGGGGCCAACGTCCTGACTTTC. This gives the protein CASSPGTGGSGANVLTF. V gene TRBV27 combines with J gene TRBJ2-6, with 11 bases aligning to TRBD1. The germline V gene has CDR1 MNHEY and CDR2 SMNVEV (reference sequence). V shed 5 bases, J shed 4 bases, and the junction held 7 bases outside the gene matches. The CDR3 is made up of 17 amino acids.

The genes are TRBV4-1 and TRBJ2-2; 7 nucleotides agree with TRBD1. The CDR3 sequence is 14 residues long. The ends lost 4 bases at V and 6 bases at J; junction bases unmatched: 5. Per the germline V gene, CDR1 is MGHRA and CDR2 is YSYEKL. The CDR3 region has the DNA TGCGCCAGCAGCCTCCGGGACAGTCCCGGGGAGCTGTTTTTT. This gives the protein CASSLRDSPGELFF.

The chain joins TRBV23-1 to TRBJ2-1; the D gene is possibly TRBD1 (6 bases). TRBV23-1 is reported as an ORF; its role is uncertain. The V end was cut by 1 base, the J end by 3 bases, with 13 bases between. CDR3 size: 16 residues. The CDR3 loop is CASSQWEQGHYNEQFF. DNA of the CDR3: TGCGCCAGCAGTCAATGGGAACAGGGCCACTACAATGAGCAGTTCTTC.

The chain employs TRBV5-1 and TRBJ2-5; TRBD2 matches at 10 bases. The J segment lost 5 bases and the V segment lost 4 bases, leaving 5 bases of the junction unmatched. The CDR3 runs to 14 residues. Germline assignment: CDR1 SGHRS and CDR2 YFSETQ. CDR3 bases: TGCGCCAGCAGCGCCGGGACTAGCGATGAGACCCAGTACTTC. Residues: CASSAGTSDETQYF.

This clone occurred once. The chain couples TRBV7-9 to TRBJ2-5; D could derive from TRBD1 or TRBD2 (6 bases each). The CDR3 loop spans 15 amino acids. V gave up 5 bases and J gave up 2 bases, with 15 bases separating them. The germline gives CDR1 SEHNR, CDR2 FQNEAQ (reference sequence). The CDR3 is CASSSAWGAQETQYF. The CDR3 nucleotides are TGTGCCAGCAGCAGCGCGTGGGGGGCGCAAGAGACCCAGTACTTC. The whole variable domain, filled in from reference TRBV7-9 and TRBJ2-5, reads DTGVSQNPRHKITKRGQNVTFRCDPISEHNRLYWYRQTLGQGPEFLTYFQNEAQLEKSRLLSDRFSAERPKGSFSTLEIQRTEQGDSAMYLCASSSAWGAQETQYFGPGTRLLVL.

The chain uses TRBV7-9 and TRBJ2-6; D remains ambiguous. The germline CDR1 and CDR2 sequences are SEHNR and FQNEAQ (reference sequence). This CDR3 is built from 14 residues. Trimming removed 5 bases at V and 3 bases at J, with 8 bases between. The CDR3 DNA is TGTGCCAGCAGCAAAACCGATGGGGCCAACGTCCTGACTTTC. This translates into CASSKTDGANVLTF. Full variable domain (missing parts from reference TRBV7-9 and TRBJ2-6): DTGVSQNPRHKITKRGQNVTFRCDPISEHNRLYWYRQTLGQGPEFLTYFQNEAQLEKSRLLSDRFSAERPKGSFSTLEIQRTEQGDSAMYLCASSKTDGANVLTFGAGSRLTVL.

This clone was seen a single time. The rearrangement joins TRBV27 to TRBJ1-6; D not certain. V shed 4 bases and J shed 9 bases, with 13 bases lying between them. Germline V gene data show CDR1 as MNHEY and CDR2 as SMNVEV (reference sequence). The CDR3 has 14 residues. Here the CDR3 reads CASSYGSRRSPLHF. CDR3 DNA: TGTGCCAGCAGTTATGGATCCCGACGTTCACCCCTCCACTTT.

In regard to this clone: Sequence at one end of the junction differs from germline and may be a read error. The same CDR3 arises from other DNA sequences in this sample as well. The J gene is TRBJ1-2, the V gene TRBV18; D perhaps matches TRBD1 (6 bases). The length of the CDR3 is 15 residues. Germline CDR1 is KGHSH and CDR2 is LQKENI. DNA for the CDR3: TGTGCCAGCTCGCCACAGGGTGAGGGGGGATATGGCTACACCTTC. It translates to CASSPQGEGGYGYTF.

The gene calls are TRBV29-1 and TRBJ2-3; no clear D gene. Trimming took 2 bases from V and 0 from J, leaving 3 bases between them. The CDR3 is 12 amino acids. Per germline, CDR1 SQVTM and CDR2 ANQGSEA. CDR3 amino acids: CSVETSTDTQYF. The CDR3 DNA reads as TGCAGCGTTGAAACGAGCACAGATACGCAGTATTTT.

Written as DNA, the CDR3 is TGTGCCAGCAGTTCCGGACGGGGTGAAAAACTGTTTTTT. This encodes CASSSGRGEKLFF. This chain joins TRBV7-2 and TRBJ1-4; unclear D gene. CDR3 length: 13 residues. Deletions cut 6 bases from V and 7 bases from J, with 12 bases between. The germline CDR1 and CDR2 sequences are SGHTA and FQGNSA.